Presented here are 5 T cell receptor beta chains from one specimen sequenced in a study of breast tumors, draining lymph nodes, adjacent tissues. Breast cancer patients provided tissue from their axillary draining lymph nodes. TCRdb independently ran MiXCR on the multiplex PCR reads; one entry per CDR3 protein. In the table there are 160,000 or so distinct CDR3 sequences, approximately 33% of which are singletons. The sequenced sample was axillary lymph node tissue. These receptors all come from a female donor with breast cancer. Some clones in this sample may be carry-over from other donors' samples.

Comments on this clonotype: Just one base apart from a much larger clone, this may be a read error. This chain connects TRBV6-2 or TRBV6-3 to TRBJ1-2; D is undetermined. This CDR3 comprises 13 residues. Trimming pared 1 base from V and 2 bases from J, leaving 5 bases between. CDR1 and CDR2 from the germline V gene are MNHEY and SVGEGT. The CDR3 region has the DNA TGTGCCAGCAGTTACTGGGCCAACTATGGCTACACCTTC. This gives the protein CASSYWANYGYTF.

This clonotype was observed a handful of times. A read error is possible here, since a much larger clone lies one base away. V and J are TRBV6-2 or TRBV6-3 and TRBJ2-3, with TRBD1 as a possible D gene (5 bases). The CDR3 loop spans 15 amino acids. The germline gives CDR1 MNHEY, CDR2 SVGEGT. With 5 bases removed from V and 6 bases from J, the gap between germline ends came to 18 bases. This CDR3 is CASSPDAGSSDTQYF. CDR3 coding DNA: TGTGCCAGCAGTCCTGACGCAGGGTCTTCGGATACGCAGTATTTT.

In regard to this clonotype: A read error is possible here, since a much larger clone lies one base away. This rearrangement joins TRBV12-3 or TRBV12-4 to TRBJ2-7, with 9 bases that match TRBD1. This CDR3 is 18 amino acids long. The CDR3, as DNA: TGTGCCAGCAGCCAAGAAACCTGCGACAGGGGGATTACCTACGAGCTGTACTTC. Its translation: CASSQETCDRGITYELYF.

This clonotype was seen repeatedly, ten times or more. This chain uses TRBV7-2 with TRBJ1-2; D ambiguous. The CDR3 loop spans 15 amino acids. In germline, CDR1 is SGHTA, CDR2 FQGNSA. V lost 5 bases to trimming and J lost 2 bases, with 15 bases between them. CDR3 coding DNA: TGTGCCAGCAGCCCATCTCGGGTTGGGAACTATGGCTACACCTTC. The encoded protein is CASSPSRVGNYGYTF.

Of note for this clonotype: A read error may be the cause here, since a much bigger clone is one base away. CDR3 DNA sequence: TGTGCCAGCAGCCTGGGGGGTTCTGGGACCAACGTCCTGCCTTTC. Residues: CASSLGGSGTNVLPF. V is TRBV7-2 and J is TRBJ2-6; a possible D gene is TRBD2 (6 bases). Germline assignment: CDR1 SGHTA and CDR2 FQGNSA. The CDR3 has 15 amino acids. The entire variable domain, with the rest obtained from reference TRBV7-2 and TRBJ2-6, is as follows: GAGVSQSPSNKVTEKGKDVELRCDPISGHTALYWYRQSLGQGLEFLIYFQGNSAPDKSGLPSDRFSAERTGGSVSTLTIQRTQQEDSAVYLCASSLGGSGTNVLPFGAGSRLTVL.